This T cell receptor (beta chain) was captured by sequencing in a study of cytomegalovirus exposure and HLA in healthy donors. The PCR made use of 60 Vbeta and 13 Jbeta primers. Libraries were prepared by immunoSEQ multiplex PCR; TCRdb keeps only in-frame clonotypes and omits some of them. The sample shows about 67,000 clones, around 91% of them seen only once. The CDR3 contains 18 residues. V was pared by 5 bases and J by 5 bases, with 25 bases between. The germline CDR1 and CDR2 sequences are SGHTS and YDEGEE. The rearrangement links TRBV5-8 to TRBJ2-2; D possibly corresponds to TRBD2 (5 bases). Sequencing was carried out using PBMCs. The source is a woman in her 30s in good health and CMV-seropositive. CDR3 protein: CASSPIKRGLWVTGELFF. The CDR3 coding sequence is TGTGCCAGCAGTCCAATTAAACGAGGACTTTGGGTAACCGGGGAGCTGTTTTTT.